Each of the 20 T cell receptor beta chains below was sequenced from the same sample in a study of shared clonotypes between healthy human individuals. The assay was immunoSEQ multiplex PCR, and TCRdb's table has in-frame clones only and misses some. This table holds 2 million to 2.5 million clones, approximately 95% found once. Sequencing input: naive CD4+ T cells sorted from blood. Described subset: CD45RA+ positively selected. The receptors come from a man between 18 and 29 years old in good health.

The chain joins TRBV30 to TRBJ2-7; 8 bases match TRBD1. Germline lookup yields CDR1 GTSNPN and CDR2 SVGIG (reference sequence). The CDR3 runs to 13 residues. V shed 3 bases, J shed 7 bases, and the junction held 8 bases outside the gene matches. For the CDR3, the DNA is TGTGCCTGGAGACCCCAGGGGGCTGGTGAGCAGTACTTC. Translating gives CAWRPQGAGEQYF.

The CDR3 here is CASSVDEKKNEQFF. The DNA of the CDR3 is TGTGCCAGCAGCGTAGACGAAAAGAAGAATGAGCAGTTCTTC. The chain has TRBV9 and TRBJ2-1; no clear D. V was cut by 0 bases and J by 7 bases, with 11 bases left in between. From germline, CDR1 is SGDLS and CDR2 YYNGEE. The CDR3 contains 14 residues. Full variable domain (missing parts from reference TRBV9 and TRBJ2-1): DSGVTQTPKHLITATGQRVTLRCSPRSGDLSVYWYQQSLDQGLQFLIQYYNGEERAKGNILERFSAQQFPDLHSELNLSSLELGDSALYFCASSVDEKKNEQFFGPGTRLTVL.

The chain combines TRBV4-3 with TRBJ1-6, with TRBD1 identical over 9 bases. The CDR3 sequence is 15 residues long. Trimming removed 3 bases from V and 5 bases from J; junction bases left unmatched: 2. From germline, CDR1 is LGHNA and CDR2 YSLEER. The CDR3 protein is CASSQDRGDNSPLHF. The CDR3 DNA is TGCGCCAGCAGCCAGGACAGGGGAGATAATTCACCCCTCCACTTT.

The rearrangement links TRBV9 to TRBJ1-2; D ambiguous. Germline V gene sequence: CDR1 SGDLS, CDR2 YYNGEE. The V end was cut by 4 bases, the J end by 2 bases, with 12 bases between. The CDR3 has 14 residues. This chain's CDR3 is CASSLSGGNYGYTF. CDR3 nucleotide sequence: TGTGCCAGCAGCTTGTCGGGCGGAAACTATGGCTACACCTTC.

CDR3 in amino acids: CASSSGDEVYGANVLTF. Written as DNA, the CDR3 is TGCGCCAGCAGCTCGGGGGACGAAGTGTATGGGGCCAACGTCCTGACTTTC. This chain uses TRBV5-1 with TRBJ2-6; TRBD2 is a possible D gene (6 bases). V gave up 3 bases and J gave up 3 bases, with 16 bases separating them. The CDR3 covers 17 residues. From germline, CDR1 is SGHRS and CDR2 YFSETQ.

V usage is TRBV10-3 and J usage is TRBJ2-7, with D hard to call. The V end lost 2 bases, the J end lost 2 bases, and 13 bases lay between the germline ends. The CDR3 consists of 15 residues. CDR1 and CDR2 (germline): ENHRY, SYGVKD. CDR3 nucleotide sequence: TGTGCCATCAGTGAGGAGTCTCGGTATCCCTACGAGCAGTACTTC. Its protein is CAISEESRYPYEQYF.

The V gene is TRBV6-1, the J gene TRBJ2-3; D remains unclear. The CDR3 is 13 amino acids. The V gene lost 6 bases and the J gene lost 6 bases, with 13 bases spanning the gap. Germline CDR1 is MNHNS and CDR2 is SASEGT. CDR3 in amino acids: CASSLRVRDTQYF. The CDR3 coding sequence is TGTGCCAGCAGCCTCCGTGTGCGTGATACGCAGTATTTT.

The gene calls are TRBV28 and TRBJ1-5; D unclear. V lost 3 bases and J lost 0, with 15 bases in between. The V gene's germline CDR1 is MDHEN and CDR2 SYDVKM. The CDR3 has 17 amino acids. CDR3 in DNA: TGTGCCAGCAGTTTGAGGAACGGACGATATAGCAATCAGCCCCAGCATTTT. Translating it yields CASSLRNGRYSNQPQHF.

V gene TRBV6-5 combines with J gene TRBJ2-1; 8 bases map to TRBD2. The V segment lost 6 bases and the J segment 2 bases; nucleotides outside the gene matches: 6. From germline, CDR1 is MNHEY and CDR2 SVGAGI. The CDR3 consists of 15 residues. The CDR3 loop reads CASSPGTRTYNEQFF. CDR3 sequence (DNA): TGTGCCAGCAGCCCCGGGACTAGGACCTACAATGAGCAGTTCTTC.

This clone showed up just once. This chain uses TRBV7-9 with TRBJ2-2, with D possibly called TRBD1 or TRBD2 (5 bases each). The CDR3 covers 16 residues. Germline V gene sequence: CDR1 SEHNR, CDR2 FQNEAQ (reference sequence). Trimming removed 10 bases from V and 0 bases from J, with 18 bases in between. In nucleotides, the CDR3 is TGTGCCACAAATCCCACCGGGGCCTCGAACACCGGGGAGCTGTTTTTT. This sequence encodes CATNPTGASNTGELFF. Based on the CDR3 plus reference TRBV7-9 and TRBJ2-2, the full variable domain is DTGVSQNPRHKITKRGQNVTFRCDPISEHNRLYWYRQTLGQGPEFLTYFQNEAQLEKSRLLSDRFSAERPKGSFSTLEIQRTEQGDSAMYLCATNPTGASNTGELFFGEGSRLTVL.

The chain has TRBV30 and TRBJ2-7; D is perhaps TRBD2 (6 bases). Germline V gives CDR1 GTSNPN, CDR2 SVGIG (reference sequence). V lost 2 bases to trimming and J lost 5 bases, with 13 bases between them. The CDR3 sequence is 13 residues long. The CDR3 region has the DNA TGTGCCTGGAGTTGGAGGGTTGGCCACGAGCAGTACTTC. Encoded protein: CAWSWRVGHEQYF.

This chain uses TRBV5-1 with TRBJ2-7; D possibly uses TRBD1 or TRBD2 (5 bases each). The V end lost 0 bases, the J end lost 0 bases, and 13 bases lay between the germline ends. Germline assignment: CDR1 SGHRS and CDR2 YFSETQ. The CDR3 length is 16 residues. CDR3: CASSLGGTESSYEQYF. The DNA for the CDR3 is TGCGCCAGCAGCTTGGGGGGGACGGAGAGCTCCTACGAGCAGTACTTC.

The chain joins TRBV11-2 to TRBJ2-7; D is unresolved. Germline loops: CDR1 SGHAT, CDR2 FQNNGV. The germline V and J ends were trimmed by 2 bases and 3 bases, with 5 bases remaining between them. CDR3 length equals 12 residues. The CDR3 here is CASSLNIYEQYF. CDR3 DNA: TGTGCCAGCAGCTTAAACATCTACGAGCAGTACTTC.

V usage is TRBV2 and J usage is TRBJ2-2; TRBD2 agrees at 10 bases. The CDR3 is made up of 14 amino acids. V trimming: 6 bases; J trimming: 4 bases; junction bases outside the gene matches: 2. From germline, CDR1 is SNHLY and CDR2 FYNNEI. CDR3 in DNA: TGTGCCAGCAGGAAGCGGGAGGGCACCGGGGAGCTGTTTTTT. It translates to CASRKREGTGELFF.

The CDR3 nucleotides are TGCGCCAGCAGTGAAGGTGATGGGACAGCTAATGAAAAACTGTTTTTT. Protein: CASSEGDGTANEKLFF. The rearrangement uses TRBV10-1 and TRBJ1-4; 7 bases are shared with TRBD1. Looked up from germline, CDR1 is WNHNN and CDR2 is SYGVQD (reference sequence). This CDR3 region has 16 residues. Trimming at V came to 3 bases and at J to 3 bases, leaving 7 bases not matched to a gene.

The chain has TRBV27 and TRBJ1-3; possible D gene TRBD1, 5 bases. CDR1 and CDR2 from the germline V gene are MNHEY and SMNVEV (reference sequence). The V and J ends lost 3 bases and 2 bases respectively, with 8 bases between them. This CDR3 is 14 amino acids long. CDR3 residues: CASSFRGAGNTIYF. CDR3 bases: TGTGCCAGCAGTTTCCGGGGGGCTGGAAACACCATATATTTT.

The chain carries TRBV10-3 and TRBJ1-2, with a possible D match to TRBD1 (5 bases). CDR3 length equals 14 residues. The V end lost 4 bases, the J end lost 5 bases, and 14 bases lay between the germline ends. From germline, CDR1 is ENHRY and CDR2 SYGVKD. The CDR3 sequence is CAISGTGAKYGYTF. The CDR3 DNA follows: TGTGCCATCAGTGGAACAGGCGCCAAGTATGGCTACACCTTC.

The gene calls are TRBV19 and TRBJ1-2, with 7 nucleotides matching TRBD1. The V gene end was trimmed by 3 bases and the J gene end by 14 bases; junction bases not matched to a gene: 9. The CDR3 length is 12 residues. Germline CDR1 reads LNHDA; CDR2 reads SQIVND (reference sequence). In DNA form, the CDR3 reads TGTGCCAGTAGTATTTGGGGTGGACAGGCAACCTTC. Translation: CASSIWGGQATF. Using reference TRBV19 and TRBJ1-2 for the parts outside the CDR3, the full variable domain is DGGITQSPKYLFRKEGQNVTLSCEQNLNHDAMYWYRQDPGQGLRLIYYSQIVNDFQKGDIAEGYSVSREKKESFPLTVTSAQKNPTAFYLCASSIWGGQATFGSGTRLTVV.

The chain joins TRBV4-3 to TRBJ2-7; the match to TRBD1 covers 9 bases. The CDR3 is 15 residues long. J lost 6 bases, V lost 1 base, and 7 bases had no gene match. Germline assignment: CDR1 LGHNA and CDR2 YSLEER. The CDR3 loop is CASSQAGTGNFEQYF. In DNA, the CDR3 is TGCGCCAGCAGCCAAGCCGGGACAGGGAACTTCGAGCAGTACTTC.

This clone was seen only once. Within the sample, other DNA sequences also encode this same CDR3. The CDR3 sequence: CASSLASGAYNEQFF. The CDR3 DNA sequence: TGCGCCAGCAGCTTGGCTAGCGGGGCCTACAATGAGCAGTTCTTC. V usage is TRBV5-1 and J usage is TRBJ2-1; 9 bases align to TRBD2. J lost 2 bases, V lost 0 bases, and 0 bases had no gene match. Germline V gene sequence: CDR1 SGHRS, CDR2 YFSETQ. There are 15 residues in the CDR3.